This T cell receptor (beta chain) was captured by sequencing in a study of cytomegalovirus exposure and HLA in healthy donors (TCRdb year 2017). Background for the entire study: An earlier analysis of roughly 570 of the donors reported about 260 Gb of sequence data and around 110 million unique TCR beta sequences obtained from around 180 million T cells. Every repertoire in the discovery cohort had been generated on one and the same sequencing platform. Of the approximately 370 genotyped donors, approximately 81% were placed in the genetic ancestry cluster associated with self-reported Caucasian donors. Rather than using new phenotypic data, the later analysis identified candidate immune exposures from TCR beta sequences and from how often those sequences occurred across donors. Both class I and class II loci were covered by HLA typing, at four-digit resolution. Alongside the repertoire data, information on donor age, sex, ethnicity and CMV serostatus was compiled. A later analysis re-examined previously published TCR beta repertoires from over 500 donors and added high-resolution HLA genotyping to investigate patterns of TCR occurrence. The study was designed to test whether signatures of past pathogen exposure could be identified by cataloging public T cell receptors. The number of typed donors differed by locus: about 620-640 for A, B, C, DRB1 and DQB1; about 520 for DQA1; around 610 for DPA1; and about 470 for DPB1. In a later genetic analysis, genome-wide SNP genotypes for about 55% of the 666 donors were used, and that subset was treated as a discovery cohort. The study combined high-throughput TCR immunosequencing, statistical association of individual TCRs with disease status, and machine learning to predict cytomegalovirus infection status. Using immunosequencing, the study profiled T cell repertoires from around 670 subjects and related those repertoires to cytomegalovirus serostatus. An earlier analysis of some 500 of the donors applied high-throughput TCR beta sequencing to assess whether each TCR beta V gene segment acted as functional or pseudogenic. Four to six DR-DQ haplotypes were handled as single units for association and clustering because linkage in the cohort was strong. An early release covering more than 500 HLA-typed donors comprised about 310 gigabases of sequencing data and tens of millions of unique TCR sequences. In addition to the first cohort of approximately 650 subjects, a separate validation cohort of 100 to 150 different subjects was used. Among 398 genotyped donors of the cohort, an average of approximately 250,000 unique TCR beta nucleotide sequences were sequenced per donor, roughly 18% of them non-productive. Results and caveats for the whole study, not just this receptor: Immune exposure information for the cohort was limited to CMV serostatus. Most TCR sequences were observed very rarely across donors, whereas some public TCRs were present in many individuals. In a later analysis, HLA-associated TCR beta chains showed more clonal expansion and lower generation probabilities than non-associated chains that were equally common. Linkage disequilibrium might explain the correlated functional status among segregating V segments, but an unknown experimental factor could not be excluded. Most CMV-associated TCR beta chains appeared to be HLA-restricted in a later analysis, and the HLA associations seemed to be driven largely by CMV exposure. A further reported finding was that TCR beta sequences accurately predicted the HLA-A and HLA-B alleles for most subjects in the first cohort. A cluster of highly shared sequence variants was judged likely to represent a technical artifact of the sequencing pipeline. Because some donors lacked HLA typing at each locus, the association tests relied only on the typed subset. In a later analysis, TCR association rates were found to vary across HLA loci, with the most associated TCRs seen for DRB1 alleles and the fewest for HLA-C alleles. According to a later analysis, parvovirus B19, influenza, CMV and Epstein-Barr virus appeared linked to several top co-occurrence clusters. In vitro tests confirmed that three of the cytomegalovirus-associated TCR beta chains recognize cytomegalovirus antigens. Because the 87-base-pair reads could not distinguish some IMGT-functional V segments, including TRBV6-2 and TRBV6-3, those segments were excluded. In both the original and validation cohorts, the classifier was reported to diagnose cytomegalovirus status with high specificity and sensitivity. The earlier analysis of some 540 of the donors excluded roughly 17 rarely observed V segments, including chromosome 9 orphons, because counts were too low. An association between a missense DCLRE1C variant and V-gene and J-gene trimming of TCR beta chains was found in a later genetic analysis and replicated in an independent cohort. Roughly uniform sequencing depth across donors was assumed in presence/absence analyses, although this assumption may not hold. When HLA alleles, especially DR and DQ, strongly co-occurred, TCR associations were difficult to assign to individual alleles. In a later analysis, some 17,000 TCR beta sequences were associated with specific HLA alleles at a false discovery rate of 0.05. In a later genetic analysis, fewer N-insertions in productive TCRs were reported among donors in an Asian-associated ancestry cluster than the 666-donor mean. In this cohort, only TCR beta chains were sequenced, and detectable features were limited by the absence of alpha or paired-chain data. It was suggested by the authors that the approach could potentially be generalized to other disease states and immunological phenotypes. A total of 150 to 200 TCR beta chains were listed by the study as associated with cytomegalovirus. An earlier analysis of roughly 570 of the donors showed that most TCR beta V segments appeared in productive rearrangements either about 87% or about 30% of the time, which broadly matched IMGT annotations.

Compared with germline, V lacks 3 bases and J lacks 6 bases; bases without a gene match: 6. The germline V gene (reference sequence) sets CDR1 to MNHEY and CDR2 to SMNVEV. The CDR3, cysteine through phenylalanine, is 14 amino acids long. Solely the CDR3 DNA is kept, with 42 bases framed from the first base. The cohort was made up of roughly 670 healthy bone marrow donors. All cohort members were sampled while nominally healthy, although unrecorded immune exposures were likely present. The donor was CMV seropositive and belonged to the group of over 250 seropositive cohort members. Each donor provided a peripheral blood sample, and peripheral blood mononuclear cells were used for TCR beta sequencing. The Qiagen DNeasy Blood Extraction Kit was used to extract genomic DNA from the blood cell samples. With respect to this clone: Its antigen remains undetermined. Qualities for individual bases were not recorded, and no much larger clone is one base off.

The library was made by the immunoSEQ multiplex PCR assay. The multiplex PCR relied on a mix of 60 forward primers for TCR Vbeta segments and 13 reverse primers for TCR Jbeta segments. Amplification of the CDR3 region of rearranged TCR beta genes was performed with a multiplex PCR assay on genomic DNA. Amplified TCR beta libraries were sequenced as 87-base-pair reads on the Illumina HiSeq System. In the paper's pipeline: A later analysis tallied approximately 87 million unique TCR beta chains across the 700 or so repertoires, and roughly 11 million of those chains were shared by two or more donors. To remove PCR and sequencing errors, raw reads were error-corrected and collapsed into unique sequences using a nearest-neighbor algorithm that merged closely related sequences. Alignment of CDR3 sequences to IMGT reference sequences was used to assign V, D and J gene segments. For a sequence to be retained, a match of at least six nucleotides to both a V gene segment and a J gene segment was required. A rearrangement was called productive if the CDR3 had no stop codons and remained in frame with V and J, and every other rearrangement was called non-productive. CDR3 was defined according to IMGT convention as the region running from the second conserved V-encoded cysteine to the conserved J-encoded phenylalanine. In an earlier analysis of approximately 590 of the donors, sequences lacking an unambiguous match to a single V gene segment were excluded. In an earlier analysis of roughly 500 of the donors, V segments were called functional above 56.7% productive rearrangements and were called segregating when the between-donor standard deviation exceeded 5%. To diagnose cytomegalovirus status from the catalog of TCR beta chain sequences, a statistical classification framework was built. In a later analysis, V and J genes were assigned by comparing TCR nucleotide sequences against IMGT/GENE-DB human TR gene sequences. In a later analysis, CDR3 sequences and most-parsimonious VDJ recombination scenarios were assigned using the TCRdist pipeline. In a later analysis, each TCR beta chain was defined by its CDR3 amino acid sequence together with its V-gene family, and reads without a unique V-gene family were excluded. A later analysis removed 500 to 650 highly shared, low-generation-probability nucleotide sequences to deal with suspected cross-contamination and a sequencing artifact. For each public chain, a later analysis derived a clonal expansion index from normalized ranks of inferred template counts within each repertoire. In a later analysis, generation probabilities were computed with a VDJ recombination model fitted to out-of-frame rearrangements, and the resulting probabilities were checked against IGoR. A later analysis scored TCR-TCR, TCR-HLA and TCR-CMV co-occurrence with hypergeometric tests, applying a repertoire-size bias correction to TCR pairs. A later analysis estimated false discovery rates by permuting HLA or CMV assignments 20 times. In a later analysis, co-occurring TCRs were grouped using DBSCAN, with TCRdist sequence similarity added in when clustering inside HLA-allele-positive subsets. Repertoires with fewer than 30,000 or more than 120,000 public chains, plus five repertoires with anomalous nucleotide sharing, were excluded from co-occurrence clustering. The source is immuneACCESS, and TCRdb retained only in-frame sequences with V and J called. Part of the clones is not carried over; for the studies checked, unresolved V genes explain less than half of this, and the remainder is unexplained. That table is the source of V, J and clone size, and D and trimming were worked out from the DNA. Recorded for this sample are 100,000 to 150,000 clones; 70% to 85% of them occurred a single time. Of the sample, 3.5% to 4.5% falls within the top ten clones.

This clonotype was obtained from a man in his forties or fifties in good health and CMV-seropositive. The rearrangement joined TRBV27 to TRBJ2-7; 9 junctional bases match TRBD1. The sequenced sample consisted of PBMCs. CDR3 loop: CASSFRDRVTEQYF. DNA sequence: TGTGCCAGCAGTTTCCGGGACAGGGTCACCGAGCAGTACTTC.